The subject of this entry is one TCR beta chain. After constant-region reverse-primer amplification, full-length variable regions underwent semi-nested PCR with Nested Universal Primer A. TCRdb redid the calling of the 5' RACE reads with MiXCR, one entry per CDR3 protein. Among about 5,200 distinct CDR3 sequences, around 71% were seen once, and the ten largest hold about 3.4%. Trimming took 7 bases from V and 6 from J; bases not matched to a gene: 13. The CDR3 is 16 residues long. The TCR originated in a female donor with breast cancer. The chain joins TRBV12-3 or TRBV12-4 to TRBJ2-3; 10 bases are a match to TRBD2. Sequenced input: naive CD4+ T cells sorted from blood. Stated subset: naive CD4+ T cells, CD4+CD45RA+CD25-. The CDR3 DNA follows: TGTGCCAGCACTCTAAGGACTAGCGGCCGCCGGGATACGCAGTATTTT. Amino acid sequence: CASTLRTSGRRDTQYF.